These T cell receptor beta chains were read from a single sample in a study of response to subunit inactivated influenza vaccine. MiXCR, run by TCRdb on the RT-PCR reads, gives a single entry per CDR3 protein. The sample has 200,000 to 300,000 distinct CDR3 sequences; over 9% are singletons. The sequenced sample was non-naive T cells sorted from PBMCs, obtained 14 to 15 days before vaccination. These TCRs come from a man aged 45-65 years who received an inactivated influenza vaccine. CDR3s include the opening cysteine and the closing phenylalanine or tryptophan.

CDR3: CSALGTGRFNEQFF; V: TRBV20-1; J: TRBJ2-1
CDR3: CASSLGASGTEAFF; V: TRBV5-4; J: TRBJ1-1
CDR3: CSARDPGGSNTEAFF; V: TRBV20-1; J: TRBJ1-1
CDR3: CASSPPSPDTQYF; V: TRBV6-2/TRBV6-3; J: TRBJ2-3
CDR3: CASSYGLEDQPQHF; V: TRBV6-2/TRBV6-3; J: TRBJ1-5
CDR3: CASSLRDRGSNEQFF; V: TRBV12-3/TRBV12-4; J: TRBJ2-1
CDR3: CASSQVLGANQPQHF; V: TRBV3-1; J: TRBJ1-5
CDR3: CASSPPGLQHGETQYF; V: TRBV18; J: TRBJ2-5
CDR3: CASSQRTGGTTNEKLFF; V: TRBV4-3; J: TRBJ1-4
CDR3: CASSLHGHTGDEQFF; V: TRBV4-3; J: TRBJ2-1
CDR3: CSAAPQGVYEQYF; V: TRBV20-1; J: TRBJ2-7
CDR3: CASSLSQNTEAFF; V: TRBV5-1; J: TRBJ1-1
CDR3: CASSVEQGAGSGYGYTF; V: TRBV9; J: TRBJ1-2
CDR3: CASSLGGSLNTEAFF; V: TRBV12-3/TRBV12-4; J: TRBJ1-1
CDR3: CASSTREGGYQFF; V: TRBV12-3/TRBV12-4; J: TRBJ1-4
CDR3: CASSSRVGGPYTGELFF; V: TRBV9; J: TRBJ2-2
CDR3: CASSAVTGNTEAFF; V: TRBV9; J: TRBJ1-1
CDR3: CASSPWTGEARELFF; V: TRBV3-1; J: TRBJ2-2
CDR3: CASSMIGTVTDTQYF; V: TRBV19; J: TRBJ2-3
CDR3: CASSSSPRYGELFF; V: TRBV7-2; J: TRBJ2-2
CDR3: CASSVVGSYEQYF; V: TRBV6-1; J: TRBJ2-7
CDR3: CVSSRDRVSREQFF; V: TRBV7-9; J: TRBJ2-1
CDR3: CASSHIGQGLAGYTF; V: TRBV6-1; J: TRBJ1-2
CDR3: CAISELLTTDTQYF; V: TRBV10-3; J: TRBJ2-3
CDR3: CATKDSNQPQHF; V: TRBV6-2/TRBV6-3; J: TRBJ1-5
CDR3: CASSTGTGLFYEQYF; V: TRBV19; J: TRBJ2-7
CDR3: CASSAEGGYGELFF; V: TRBV12-3/TRBV12-4; J: TRBJ2-2
CDR3: CAISVGTSGPYEQYF; V: TRBV10-3; J: TRBJ2-7
CDR3: CASSRTGRRYGYTF; V: TRBV12-3/TRBV12-4; J: TRBJ1-2
CDR3: CSARVSAVKQFF; V: TRBV20-1; J: TRBJ2-1
CDR3: CASSPGGTYEQYF; V: TRBV18; J: TRBJ2-7
CDR3: CASSPLTQANSPLHF; V: TRBV7-2; J: TRBJ1-6
CDR3: CASSWTSGSSGELFF; V: TRBV5-1; J: TRBJ2-2
CDR3: CASSPITGTWYF; V: TRBV9; J: TRBJ2-4
CDR3: CASGVNPGSPLHF; V: TRBV2; J: TRBJ1-6
CDR3: CASRNRAGDTQYF; V: TRBV5-1; J: TRBJ2-3
CDR3: CASSSSGQGSFEQYF; V: TRBV28; J: TRBJ2-7
CDR3: CSAQPTSATYNEQFF; V: TRBV20-1; J: TRBJ2-1
CDR3: CASSYTLTSGTYEQYF; V: TRBV6-2/TRBV6-3; J: TRBJ2-7
CDR3: CASSYGQGVTYNEQFF; V: TRBV7-3; J: TRBJ2-1
CDR3: CASRAGGTRSYNEQFF; V: TRBV6-1; J: TRBJ2-1
CDR3: CASSRTGTYGYTF; V: TRBV6-1; J: TRBJ1-2
CDR3: CSAGSGTGASGYTF; V: TRBV20-1; J: TRBJ1-2
CDR3: CASSFQMRNTEAFF; V: TRBV5-1; J: TRBJ1-1
CDR3: CAWSGTSGFINEQFF; V: TRBV30; J: TRBJ2-1
CDR3: CASSPSGTADEKLFF; V: TRBV9; J: TRBJ1-4
CDR3: CASSYPIRSGDTDTQYF; V: TRBV6-2/TRBV6-3; J: TRBJ2-3
CDR3: CASSLLPGGIYGYTF; V: TRBV28; J: TRBJ1-2
CDR3: CASSQEGQGRYEQYF; V: TRBV4-3; J: TRBJ2-7
CDR3: CASSQDLRGPNTGELFF; V: TRBV4-3; J: TRBJ2-2
CDR3: CASSLEGSGRAGGEQFF; V: TRBV11-2; J: TRBJ2-1
CDR3: CASSLVGGGAKNIQYF; V: TRBV7-2; J: TRBJ2-4
CDR3: CASSLALSGASYNEQFF; V: TRBV7-2; J: TRBJ2-1
CDR3: CASSQRLLDGYTF; V: TRBV11-2; J: TRBJ1-2
CDR3: CASSLVGGAQGEQYF; V: TRBV12-3/TRBV12-4; J: TRBJ2-7
CDR3: CASTPGGSETQYF; V: TRBV28; J: TRBJ2-5
CDR3: CASQATPTNPFEQYF; V: TRBV6-1; J: TRBJ2-7
CDR3: CASSLGQGEAREQYF; V: TRBV12-3/TRBV12-4; J: TRBJ2-7